This TCR beta chain is drawn from a study of cytomegalovirus exposure and HLA in healthy donors. Study overall: Researchers previously reported finding about 110 million unique TCR beta sequences from 170 million or so T cells. Study conclusions and caveats: In a later analysis, CMV-associated beta chains were mostly HLA-associated, it appeared. DRB1 showed the most TCR associations and HLA-C the fewest in a later analysis, as rates varied by HLA locus. The classifier, whose performance was assessed in both the original and validation cohorts, reportedly diagnosed cytomegalovirus status with high specificity and sensitivity.

The CDR3 totals 16 residues. Germline values: CDR1 MDHEN, CDR2 SYDVKM. J lost 3 bases, V lost 5 bases, and 8 bases had no gene match. As to this clone: Its specificity is unknown.

Primers for the PCR totalled 60 Vbeta and 13 Jbeta. Sequencing was performed with immunoSEQ multiplex PCR; in TCRdb, only in-frame clones are kept and a portion is missing. The table records some 90,000 clones, 65% to 85% of them present only once. Sequenced: PBMCs. The receptor was derived from an older woman in good health and CMV-seropositive. V is TRBV28 and J is TRBJ2-1, with TRBD2 identical over 9 bases. CDR3 nucleotides: TGTGCCAGCAGTGATCAGGCGGGAGGGGGCTACAATGAGCAGTTCTTC. Protein: CASSDQAGGGYNEQFF.